This section outlines one T cell receptor (beta chain) sequence together with its context. One Seattle source followed patients from active infection through their disease course. The ends were cut back, 6 bases at V and 0 bases at J, with 14 bases in the middle. Germline V CDR1 and CDR2: MNHEY, SVGAGI. The CDR3 is made up of 15 amino acids. This entry belongs to a study of blood T cell repertoires in COVID-19. Looking at the study overall: Sites in the United States, Italy and Spain provided acute and convalescent COVID-19 samples.

Data came from immunoSEQ multiplex PCR; TCRdb stores just in-frame clones and leaves some out. Of around 63,000 clones in the sample, over 75% were seen once. The chain is built from TRBV6-5 and TRBJ2-5, with a possible D match to TRBD1 (5 bases). The sequencing input was peripheral blood. The TCR was taken from a woman aged 55-70 years with COVID-19, enrolled during active disease. The CDR3 DNA reads TGTGCCAGCAGCCCCAACACAGGAAACCAAGAGACCCAGTACTTC. Protein sequence: CASSPNTGNQETQYF.